The clone carrying this T cell receptor beta chain was seen ten or more times. Its antigen remains unknown. Trimming cost V 5 bases and J 4 bases; bases outside gene matches: 10. The CDR3 runs to 15 residues. The library targeted TCRbeta and was prepared with unique molecular identifiers. In TCRdb, the PCR reads were re-called with MiXCR into one record per CDR3 protein. In the table there are hundreds of thousands of distinct CDR3 sequences, roughly 16% of which are singletons. This entry is derived from a study of T-cell reconstitution after alpha-beta-depleted transplantation in children. The study, taken as a whole, reports: T-cell counts and diversity at one year post-transplant came mainly from newly produced T cells.

Specimen: PBMCs, mostly from graft donor cells, collected 360 days after TCRalphabeta/CD19-depleted stem cell transplant. The receptor comes from a male patient aged 2 to 10 who had a stem cell transplant for acute lymphoblastic leukemia, so the T cells may come from the graft donor. V and J are TRBV12-3 or TRBV12-4 and TRBJ2-7; 8 bases are shared with TRBD2. The DNA of the CDR3 is TGTGCCAGCAGTCTCGATGGCGCGGGGGGTTACGAGCAGTACTTC. Protein product: CASSLDGAGGYEQYF.